This T cell receptor beta chain is from a study of cytomegalovirus exposure and HLA in healthy donors. Study-wide findings and caveats: As confirmed in vitro, three CMV-associated chains were specific for CMV antigens.

Note on this clone: The antigen remains undetermined.

The table came from immunoSEQ multiplex PCR; TCRdb's copy has only in-frame clones and leaves some out. The sample includes about 180,000 clones, around nine tenths of them seen just once. The sequence was obtained from a man aged 18 to 29 in good health and CMV-seropositive. The sequenced material came from PBMCs.

CDR3 region: CASSPVGREDNEQFF. The CDR3 DNA is TGCGCCAGCAGCCCCGTGGGACGGGAGGACAATGAGCAGTTCTTC. The V gene is TRBV5-1, the J gene TRBJ2-1; 7 bases fit TRBD2. Germline V lookup: CDR1 SGHRS, CDR2 YFSETQ. CDR3 size: 15 residues. J lost 5 bases, V lost 4 bases, and 9 bases had no gene match.